The 20 T cell receptor beta chains in this list originate from one sample, sequenced in a study of vaccination effects on CD4 cells after COVID-19. Sequencing was performed with immunoSEQ multiplex PCR; in TCRdb, only in-frame clones are kept and a portion is missing. Found here are about 61,000 clones, roughly 81% of them singletons; the top ten hold about 2.5%. Viral peptide pool expansion of antigen-specific CD4+ T cells preceded sequencing in the ViraFEST assay. Following 10 days of culture, CD4+ T cells were isolated. These receptors are not linked to any known antigen. This specimen was CD4+ T cells from PBMCs cultured with HCoV-229E spike peptides, taken before COVID-19 vaccination. The receptors come from a human donor who received a COVID-19 vaccine.

This clone came up a few times. V and J are TRBV5-1 and TRBJ2-1, with D perhaps TRBD1 or TRBD2 (5 bases each). Germline CDR1 reads SGHRS; CDR2 reads YFSETQ. CDR3 size: 16 residues. Trimming pared 0 bases from V and 4 bases from J, leaving 14 bases between. This chain's CDR3 is CASSLVPGGRYNEQFF. CDR3 coding DNA: TGCGCCAGCAGCTTGGTACCTGGGGGAAGGTACAATGAGCAGTTCTTC.

This clone was detected only once. This chain uses TRBV5-1 with TRBJ2-3; 7 positions match TRBD2. The V segment lost 4 bases and the J segment 1 base; nucleotides outside the gene matches: 6. CDR3 length equals 15 residues. Germline-derived CDR1 and CDR2 are SGHRS and YFSETQ. This CDR3 is CASSPNSGRTDTQYF. The CDR3 nucleotides read TGCGCCAGCAGCCCGAATAGCGGGCGCACAGATACGCAGTATTTT.

The chain couples TRBV19 to TRBJ2-2; 7 bases are a match to TRBD1. Germline V gene lookup returns CDR1 LNHDA and CDR2 SQIVND (reference sequence). V trimming: 5 bases; J trimming: 3 bases; junction bases outside the gene matches: 6. The CDR3 has 15 residues. For the CDR3, the DNA is TGTGCCAGTAGTCCAAGACAGGGCGACACCGGGGAGCTGTTTTTT. This encodes CASSPRQGDTGELFF.

There are a few counts of this clone. The chain carries TRBV18 and TRBJ1-6; D perhaps matches TRBD1 (6 bases). The CDR3 is made up of 16 amino acids. Trimming took 3 bases from V and 0 from J, leaving 9 bases between them. CDR1 and CDR2 from the germline V gene are KGHSH and LQKENI. The CDR3 spells CASSPGASSYNSPLHF. In DNA form, the CDR3 reads TGTGCCAGCTCACCGGGGGCGAGCTCCTATAATTCACCCCTCCACTTT.

This clone has just a few counts. The rearrangement joins TRBV18 to TRBJ2-2; no clear D gene. Germline lookup yields CDR1 KGHSH and CDR2 LQKENI. Deletions cut 2 bases from V and 1 base from J, with 5 bases between. The CDR3 covers 14 residues. The CDR3 DNA reads as TGTGCCAGCTCACCAACAGTGAACACCGGGGAGCTGTTTTTT. Its protein is CASSPTVNTGELFF.

The V call is TRBV19, the J call TRBJ2-5; D not certain. V was pared by 3 bases and J by 5 bases, with 7 bases between. Germline V gene lookup returns CDR1 LNHDA and CDR2 SQIVND (reference sequence). This CDR3 region has 12 residues. This chain's CDR3 is CASSIEWETQYF. Here the CDR3 DNA reads TGTGCCAGTAGTATTGAGTGGGAGACCCAGTACTTC.

The rearrangement joins TRBV4-3 to TRBJ1-5; 9 bases map to TRBD1. CDR1 LGHNA and CDR2 YSLEER come from the germline V gene. The CDR3 has 15 residues. The trim removed 0 bases at V and 6 bases at J, leaving 3 bases unmatched. The CDR3 DNA sequence: TGCGCCAGCAGCCAAGAATCGACAGGGGGTCAGCCCCAGCATTTT. Its protein is CASSQESTGGQPQHF.

This rearrangement joins TRBV6-6 to TRBJ1-2, with D possibly matching TRBD1 (6 bases). Per the germline V gene, CDR1 is MNHNY and CDR2 is SVGAGI (reference sequence). V dropped 4 bases and J dropped 5 bases, with 17 bases sitting between them. The CDR3 consists of 15 residues. The CDR3, as DNA: TGTGCCAGCAGTTCTGCCCCCAGGGGATCGTATGGCTACACCTTC. Residues: CASSSAPRGSYGYTF.

This clone was observed a handful of times. This chain connects TRBV5-1 to TRBJ1-1, with D hard to call. Trimming took off 2 bases at V and 1 base at J, with 6 bases between the two ends. Germline loops: CDR1 SGHRS, CDR2 YFSETQ. There are 13 residues in the CDR3. The CDR3 loop reads CASSFSGNTEAFF. The CDR3, as DNA: TGCGCCAGCAGCTTCTCAGGGAACACTGAAGCTTTCTTT.

The chain uses TRBV5-1 and TRBJ2-5; no definite D call. CDR1 and CDR2 (germline): SGHRS, YFSETQ. The CDR3 has 16 residues. Trimming removed 0 bases at V and 5 bases at J, with 17 bases between. In nucleotides, the CDR3 is TGCGCCAGCAGCTTGGCGATCGGACCCCTCGATGAGACCCAGTACTTC. This gives the protein CASSLAIGPLDETQYF.

This clone occurred once. V gene TRBV9 combines with J gene TRBJ2-3, with TRBD1 matching over 10 bases. Trimming took 4 bases from V and 1 from J; bases not matched to a gene: 3. This CDR3 has 15 residues. Per germline, CDR1 SGDLS and CDR2 YYNGEE. The CDR3 here is CASSLGTGGTDTQYF. CDR3 in DNA: TGTGCCAGCAGCTTAGGGACAGGGGGCACAGATACGCAGTATTTT.

The chain employs TRBV9 and TRBJ1-6; 7 nucleotides agree with TRBD1. V lost 4 bases and J lost 7; bases outside the gene matches: 8. This CDR3 contains 15 residues. Germline V gene lookup returns CDR1 SGDLS and CDR2 YYNGEE. As DNA, the CDR3 is TGTGCCAGCAGCAGCAACAGGGGCCCGAATTCACCCCTCCACTTT. Translation gives CASSSNRGPNSPLHF.

The V gene is TRBV9, the J gene TRBJ2-7; 9 bases map to TRBD1. The CDR3 covers 16 residues. From germline, CDR1 is SGDLS and CDR2 YYNGEE. V shed 0 bases and J 5 bases; nucleotides not matched to a gene: 9. The CDR3 nucleotides read TGTGCCAGCAGCGTAGGTGGACAGGGGATTTCCCACGAGCAGTACGTC. It yields the protein CASSVGGQGISHEQYV.

This clone was counted between two and nine times. The chain has TRBV6-5 and TRBJ2-5; D perhaps matches TRBD1 (5 bases). CDR1 and CDR2 from the germline V gene are MNHEY and SVGAGI. The CDR3 has 13 residues. V gave up 10 bases and J gave up 2 bases, with 14 bases separating them. The CDR3 loop is CAIEQDGQETQYF. The CDR3 region has the DNA TGTGCCATTGAACAGGACGGTCAAGAGACCCAGTACTTC.

The chain combines TRBV24-1 with TRBJ2-4, with TRBD1 identical over 10 bases. Trimming removed 2 bases from V and 8 bases from J; junction bases left unmatched: 5. The CDR3 has 15 amino acids. Germline CDR1 and CDR2: KGHDR and SFDVKD. The CDR3 loop is CATSDSGQGMDIQYF. The CDR3 DNA sequence: TGTGCCACCAGTGATTCGGGACAGGGGATGGACATTCAGTACTTC.

This clone turned up a few times. The chain has TRBV4-1 and TRBJ1-1, with D possibly TRBD1 on 5 matching bases. Germline CDR1 is MGHRA and CDR2 is YSYEKL. The V and J ends lost 0 bases and 2 bases respectively, with 13 bases between them. The CDR3 is made up of 16 amino acids. CDR3 loop: CASSQDSRARNTEAFF. CDR3 DNA: TGCGCCAGCAGCCAAGATAGCAGGGCCCGAAACACTGAAGCTTTCTTT.

This clone was observed once. The rearrangement joins TRBV12-3 or TRBV12-4 to TRBJ2-3, with D hard to call. The V and J ends lost 3 bases and 5 bases respectively, with 6 bases between them. The CDR3 is 12 residues long. The CDR3 spells CASSFSRDTQYF. The CDR3 bases are TGTGCCAGCAGTTTCTCGAGAGATACGCAGTATTTT.

This chain connects TRBV21-1 to TRBJ1-1. TRBV21-1 is flagged as a pseudogene. CDR3 length equals 15 residues. The CDR3 DNA is TGTGCCAGCAGCAAGTTTAAGGGACGGGGCACTGAAGCTTTCTTT. It translates to CASSKFKGRGTEAFF.

The V gene is TRBV5-1, the J gene TRBJ2-5, with 9 bases lining up with TRBD2. V gave up 0 bases and J gave up 1 base; unmatched junction bases: 7. The CDR3 runs 17 residues. CDR1 is SGHRS, CDR2 YFSETQ, per germline. CDR3 sequence (DNA): TGCGCCAGCAGCTTGGCACCAGCGGGGGGTTTCCAAGAGACCCAGTACTTC. It translates to CASSLAPAGGFQETQYF.

This clone has a single count. The V call is TRBV6-2 or TRBV6-3, the J call TRBJ1-4, with D perhaps TRBD1 (6 bases). Per the germline V gene, CDR1 is MNHEY and CDR2 is SVGEGT. The CDR3 has 15 amino acids. Trimming took 6 bases from V and 3 from J, leaving 14 bases between them. The CDR3 loop reads CASRYRGAANEKLFF. The CDR3 coding sequence is TGTGCCAGCAGGTACCGGGGGGCAGCTAATGAAAAACTGTTTTTT.